A selection of T cell receptor beta chains follows, all from one sample in a study of CD8 T cells in Susac syndrome. One entry per CDR3 protein results from TCRdb running MiXCR on the immunoSEQ multiplex PCR reads. The table lists approximately 80,000 distinct CDR3 sequences, around 94% of them singletons. The sequencing input was CD8+ T cells from PBMCs. These receptor sequences come from a human donor with Susac syndrome. Each CDR3 is given with its conserved first and last residue. The D gene is left open where the match is weak. Expanded clones get a size class; other rows say once, few or many, or leave the size out.

cdr3_aa cdr3_nt j_call v_call clone_size d_call
CAIREWDRVTSGANVLTF TGTGCCATCAGAGAGTGGGACAGGGTTACCTCTGGGGCCAACGTCCTGACTTTC TRBJ2-6 TRBV10-3 NA TRBD1
CSAYSGGYNEQFF TGCAGCGCCTATAGCGGGGGTTACAATGAGCAGTTCTTC TRBJ2-1 TRBV29-1 NA TRBD2
CASSTSPGHLKNIQYF TGTGCCAGCAGTACGAGTCCGGGACACCTCAAAAACATTCAGTACTTC TRBJ2-4 TRBV12-3/TRBV12-4 NA NA
CASSLSGAEAQETQYF TGTGCCAGCAGTTTAAGCGGGGCGGAGGCTCAAGAGACCCAGTACTTC TRBJ2-5 TRBV12-3/TRBV12-4 NA TRBD2
CASSKDSGVNQPQHF TGTGCCAGCAGCAAGGACAGTGGGGTCAATCAGCCCCAGCATTTT TRBJ1-5 TRBV7-9 NA NA
CASSYGQGGSLETQYF TGTGCCAGCAGTTACGGGCAGGGGGGTTCGTTAGAGACCCAGTACTTC TRBJ2-5 TRBV6-2/TRBV6-3 NA NA
CSAKRSSAFF TGCAGTGCGAAGAGGTCCTCCGCTTTCTTT TRBJ1-1 TRBV20-1 NA NA
CSVTYGGAGNEQFF TGCAGCGTAACATACGGGGGGGCGGGCAATGAGCAGTTCTTC TRBJ2-1 TRBV29-1 NA TRBD2
CASSQRQGSNEKLFF TGTGCCAGCAGCCAAAGACAGGGAAGTAATGAAAAACTGTTTTTT TRBJ1-4 TRBV7-9 NA TRBD1
CAISDGQGGAYEQYF TGTGCCATCAGTGACGGACAGGGGGGAGCCTACGAGCAGTACTTC TRBJ2-7 TRBV10-3 NA TRBD1
CATSRGWNTEAFF TGTGCCACCAGTCGAGGGTGGAACACTGAAGCTTTCTTT TRBJ1-1 TRBV24-1 NA NA
CATSRDRAGSGTEAFF TGTGCCACCAGCAGAGATCGGGCGGGTAGCGGCACTGAAGCTTTCTTT TRBJ1-1 TRBV15 NA NA
CASSSKRAAQETQYF TGTGCCAGCAGCTCCAAGCGGGCCGCCCAAGAGACCCAGTACTTC TRBJ2-5 TRBV11-2 NA NA
CASSRGQPYEQYF TGTGCCAGCAGCCGGGGACAACCCTACGAGCAGTACTTC TRBJ2-7 TRBV9 once NA
CASSGQRGFPSTDTQYF TGTGCCAGCAGTGGGCAGCGGGGCTTCCCTAGCACAGATACGCAGTATTTT TRBJ2-3 TRBV2 NA TRBD2
CASSLGALTWEKLFF TGTGCCAGCAGCTTAGGGGCCCTAACGTGGGAAAAACTGTTTTTT TRBJ1-4 TRBV7-2 NA NA
CASSPPLGRSYEQYF TGTGCCAGCAGTCCGCCCCTAGGCCGCTCCTACGAGCAGTACTTC TRBJ2-7 TRBV7-2 NA NA
CSARQGDTEAFF TGCAGTGCTAGGCAGGGGGACACTGAAGCTTTCTTT TRBJ1-1 TRBV20-1 few TRBD1
CASSLRGQANTGELFF TGTGCCAGCAGCTTACGGGGACAGGCGAACACCGGGGAGCTGTTTTTT TRBJ2-2 TRBV7-3 NA TRBD1
CASRPRGAGDTQYF TGTGCCAGCAGACCTAGAGGGGCCGGAGATACGCAGTATTTT TRBJ2-3 TRBV7-9 NA NA
CASRQGPTEAFF TGTGCCAGCAGGCAGGGACCCACTGAAGCTTTCTTT TRBJ1-1 TRBV28 NA NA
CASSTMGQLTNTGELFF TGTGCCAGCAGTACAATGGGACAGTTAACGAACACCGGGGAGCTGTTTTTT TRBJ2-2 TRBV28 NA TRBD1
CASTTRELPQHF TGTGCCAGCACCACGAGGGAATTGCCCCAGCATTTT TRBJ1-5 TRBV28 NA NA
CASSLGNRNEQFF TGTGCCAGCAGTTTAGGTAACAGGAATGAGCAGTTCTTC TRBJ2-1 TRBV12-3/TRBV12-4 once NA
CASSLVVVSYEQYF TGTGCCAGCAGTTTAGTAGTGGTGTCCTACGAGCAGTACTTC TRBJ2-7 TRBV28 NA NA
CASSHPMSGGNTGELFF TGCGCCAGCAGCCACCCTATGAGCGGGGGGAACACCGGGGAGCTGTTTTTT TRBJ2-2 TRBV4-3 once TRBD2
CASSQEWPAEGQFF TGCGCCAGCAGCCAAGAGTGGCCAGCAGAAGGGCAGTTCTTC TRBJ2-1 TRBV4-1 NA NA
CASMAGTVEAFF TGTGCCAGCATGGCAGGGACAGTCGAAGCTTTCTTT TRBJ1-1 TRBV19 NA TRBD1
CASSQAPYPGNEQFF TGCGCCAGCAGCCAGGCCCCCTATCCTGGGAATGAGCAGTTCTTC TRBJ2-1 TRBV4-3 NA NA
CASNHRSSGGAGEQYF TGTGCCAGCAACCACCGGAGTAGCGGGGGGGCTGGCGAGCAGTACTTC TRBJ2-7 TRBV3-1 NA TRBD2
CASSLGTGRNIQYF TGTGCCAGCAGCTTGGGGACAGGCCGGAACATTCAGTACTTC TRBJ2-4 TRBV5-6 NA TRBD1
CASRGQSNIQYF TGTGCCAGCCGGGGTCAGTCCAACATTCAGTACTTC TRBJ2-4 TRBV18 NA NA
CASSEGWRGASYNEQFF TGTGCCAGCAGTGAGGGGTGGCGGGGGGCTTCCTACAATGAGCAGTTCTTC TRBJ2-1 TRBV2 NA TRBD2
CASSLHADTQYF TGTGCCAGCAGCCTTCATGCGGATACGCAGTATTTT TRBJ2-3 TRBV7-3 NA NA
CSVGTGTSYEQYF TGCAGCGTTGGAACAGGGACGTCCTACGAGCAGTACTTC TRBJ2-7 TRBV29-1 NA NA
CATSSGSGRNTGELFF TGTGCCACCAGCAGCGGATCGGGGCGAAACACCGGGGAGCTGTTTTTT TRBJ2-2 TRBV15 NA NA
CASSLPEGSAAFF TGTGCCAGCTCCCTACCTGAGGGAAGTGCGGCTTTCTTT TRBJ1-1 TRBV18 NA NA
CASRQGGHEQYF TGCGCCAGCAGACAGGGGGGACACGAGCAGTACTTC TRBJ2-7 TRBV5-1 NA TRBD1
CASRPRHLPTNTGELFF TGTGCAAGTCGCCCCCGACACCTCCCTACGAACACCGGGGAGCTGTTTTTT TRBJ2-2 TRBV12-2 NA NA
CASTIGGAQPQHF TGTGCCAGCACCATCGGGGGTGCTCAGCCCCAGCATTTT TRBJ1-5 TRBV6-2/TRBV6-3 NA NA
CASSLMNTEAFF TGTGCCAGCAGCTTAATGAACACTGAAGCTTTCTTT TRBJ1-1 TRBV7-6 few NA
CASSQADTAYEQYF TGCGCCAGCAGCCAAGCTGATACAGCCTACGAGCAGTACTTC TRBJ2-7 TRBV4-1 NA NA
CASSQSTGELFF TGCGCCAGCAGCCAATCCACCGGGGAGCTGTTTTTT TRBJ2-2 TRBV4-1 NA NA
CASSHPLGDVNTEAFF TGTGCCAGCAGCCACCCCCTTGGGGATGTGAACACTGAAGCTTTCTTT TRBJ1-1 TRBV14 NA NA